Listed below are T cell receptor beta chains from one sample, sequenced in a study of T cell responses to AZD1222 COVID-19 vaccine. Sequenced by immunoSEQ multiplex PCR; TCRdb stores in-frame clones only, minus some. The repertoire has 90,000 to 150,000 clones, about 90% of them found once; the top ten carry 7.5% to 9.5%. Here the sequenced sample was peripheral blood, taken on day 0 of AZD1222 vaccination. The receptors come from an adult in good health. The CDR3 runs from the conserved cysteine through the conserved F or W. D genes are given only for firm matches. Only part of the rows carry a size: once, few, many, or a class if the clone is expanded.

TGTGCCAGCTCACCTGGAAGGGCCGGGACGAACTACGAGCAGTACTTC | CASSPGRAGTNYEQYF | TRBV18 | - | - | TRBJ2-7
TGCGCCAGCAGCTTGGTAGGGACCACCGGGGAGCTGTTTTTT | CASSLVGTTGELFF | TRBV5-1 | - | - | TRBJ2-2
TGTGCCACCAGCAGAGTTGGCGCTGAAGCTTTCTTT | CATSRVGAEAFF | TRBV15 | - | once | TRBJ1-1
TGTGCCAGTACCGATGCGTACAGGGGTGGCAATCAGCCCCAGCATTTT | CASTDAYRGGNQPQHF | TRBV19 | TRBD1 | - | TRBJ1-5
TGTGCCAGCAGTTCCGGGACCTTCTTGGAGCAGTACTTC | CASSSGTFLEQYF | TRBV5-5 | - | - | TRBJ2-7
TGTGCCAGTAGACCTCCGGACAGGGGGAGTGTGAGCACCGGGGAGCTGTTTTTT | CASRPPDRGSVSTGELFF | TRBV3-1/TRBV3-2 | TRBD1 | - | TRBJ2-2
TGTGCCAGCAGCTCTGGTAGCGGGGGGGCCGGCGGGGAGCTGTTTTTT | CASSSGSGGAGGELFF | TRBV11-3 | TRBD2 | - | TRBJ2-2
TGCGCCAGCAGCTACTCTATCAGTGCGCAAGAGACCCAGTACTTC | CASSYSISAQETQYF | TRBV5-1 | - | - | TRBJ2-5
TGTGCCAGCTCACCACCGTCAGGGCGGACCGGGGAGCTGTTTTTT | CASSPPSGRTGELFF | TRBV18 | - | - | TRBJ2-2
TGCGCCAGCAGCTTGGCAACGGGACCACAATACTATGGCTACACCTTC | CASSLATGPQYYGYTF | TRBV5-1 | - | - | TRBJ1-2
TGTGCCAGCTCATCCGACAGGAGGGATCAGTACTTC | CASSSDRRDQYF | TRBV18 | - | - | TRBJ2-7
TGTGCCAGCAGCTTGATGGCAGAGGGACCCTACAATGAGCAGTTCTTC | CASSLMAEGPYNEQFF | TRBV5-4 | - | - | TRBJ2-1
TGTGCCAGCAGCTTAGATGAGGGGATGGGATATGGCTACACCTTC | CASSLDEGMGYGYTF | TRBV7-8 | - | - | TRBJ1-2
TGTGCCAGCAGCTTCTACGACGGCCTAGATGAGCAGTTCTTC | CASSFYDGLDEQFF | TRBV11-2 | - | - | TRBJ2-1
TGTGCCAGCAGCCCTAGAGAGGGCTACACCTTC | CASSPREGYTF | TRBV12-3/TRBV12-4 | - | - | TRBJ1-2
TGTGCCAGCAGTCGTGACAGGGTAGGAGGTGATGGCTACACCTTC | CASSRDRVGGDGYTF | TRBV6-5 | TRBD1 | - | TRBJ1-2
TGCGCCAGCAGCTTGGATCGCAGGGGCGGATATGGCTACACCTTC | CASSLDRRGGYGYTF | TRBV5-1 | - | - | TRBJ1-2
TGTGCCAGCAGGCCCATGGGAGGCACAGATACGCAGTATTTT | CASRPMGGTDTQYF | TRBV27 | - | - | TRBJ2-3
TGTGCCAGCAGCCAGCTGGGACAGGGTTACAATGAGCAGTTCTTC | CASSQLGQGYNEQFF | TRBV3-1/TRBV3-2 | TRBD1 | - | TRBJ2-1
TGCGCCAGTCGTTCAAACGGACTAGCGGGAGACGAGCAGTACTTC | CASRSNGLAGDEQYF | TRBV5-1 | TRBD2 | - | TRBJ2-7
TGTGCCAGCAGTGCCCCGGGACTAGCGGGAGGAGGAAGCACAGATACGCAGTATTTT | CASSAPGLAGGGSTDTQYF | TRBV28 | TRBD2 | - | TRBJ2-3
TGTGCCAGCAGCTGGGGGACAGTATTTGATAGCAATCAGCCCCAGCATTTT | CASSWGTVFDSNQPQHF | TRBV7-9 | TRBD1 | - | TRBJ1-5
TGTGCCACCCCGGACAGGCAAACCCACTATGGCTACACCTTC | CATPDRQTHYGYTF | TRBV7-2 | TRBD1 | - | TRBJ1-2
TGTGCCAGTAGGGGCCAGGGCAATCAGCCCCAGCATTTT | CASRGQGNQPQHF | TRBV19 | - | - | TRBJ1-5
TGCAGCGTTGCATTACAGGGGGCCAACGTCCTGACTTTC | CSVALQGANVLTF | TRBV29-1 | - | - | TRBJ2-6
TGTGCCAGCAGTTTATCGTTCAGGGGTCGGCCTGAAGCTTTCTTT | CASSLSFRGRPEAFF | TRBV27 | - | - | TRBJ1-1
TGTGCCAGCAGCCGGGGGGGCGTAGGGCAGTTCTTC | CASSRGGVGQFF | TRBV3-1/TRBV3-2 | - | once | TRBJ2-1
TGTGCCAGCAGCGTATGGCCTGGCAGGGGGGTCGCCGGGGAGCTGTTTTTT | CASSVWPGRGVAGELFF | TRBV9 | - | - | TRBJ2-2
TGTGCCAGCAGCCGAAACAGCAACCGACACGAGCAGTACTTC | CASSRNSNRHEQYF | TRBV11-2 | - | - | TRBJ2-7
TGTGCCAGTAGTATAAATAGCGGGGGGGCCGGGGAGCTGTTTTTT | CASSINSGGAGELFF | TRBV19 | TRBD2 | - | TRBJ2-2
TGCGCCAGCAGCTTGGCCGGGGGGACAGGGGGTATCTACGAGCAGTACTTC | CASSLAGGTGGIYEQYF | TRBV5-1 | TRBD1 | - | TRBJ2-7
TGTGCCAGCAGCTTCGGACAGGACGGCTACACCTTC | CASSFGQDGYTF | TRBV5-4 | TRBD1 | - | TRBJ1-2
TGTGCCTGGTATTGGGCTGGCTACACCTTC | CAWYWAGYTF | TRBV30 | - | many | TRBJ1-2
TGCGCCAGCAGGGTGGCTACTAGCACAGATACGCAGTATTTT | CASRVATSTDTQYF | TRBV5-1 | - | - | TRBJ2-3
TGTGCCAGCAGCTTAGGCCCGAGCGGCAATGAGCAGTTCTTC | CASSLGPSGNEQFF | TRBV7-2 | - | - | TRBJ2-1
TGTGCCAGCAGTTTTTCTGGGTATAATTCACCCCTCCACTTT | CASSFSGYNSPLHF | TRBV28 | - | - | TRBJ1-6
TGTGCCAGCTCCTCAGGGGGCCAGGATGGCTACACCTTC | CASSSGGQDGYTF | TRBV3-1/TRBV3-2 | TRBD1 | - | TRBJ1-2
TGTGCCAGCAGCTACCCCAGGGGCTCTGGAAACACCATATATTTT | CASSYPRGSGNTIYF | TRBV11-2 | - | few | TRBJ1-3
TGTGCCAGCAGTCCGGGACTAGCCGCAGATACGCAGTATTTT | CASSPGLAADTQYF | TRBV27 | TRBD2 | - | TRBJ2-3
TGTGCCAGTAGTATAGTTCGAGCCCAGGTGCGTGAGCAGTTCTTC | CASSIVRAQVREQFF | TRBV19 | - | once | TRBJ2-1
TGTGCCAGCAGCTTGGAACAGGGTTTATCCACAGATACGCAGTATTTT | CASSLEQGLSTDTQYF | TRBV5-6 | - | - | TRBJ2-3
TGTGCCAGCAGCCCCGCAGGGTCACCCCTCCACTTT | CASSPAGSPLHF | TRBV7-2 | - | - | TRBJ1-6
TGCAGCGTTGTTAGGCTATTGAAGAACACTGAAGCTTTCTTT | CSVVRLLKNTEAFF | TRBV29-1 | - | - | TRBJ1-1
TGTGCCAGCGTCGTGGGGCCTAATGAGCAGTTCTTC | CASVVGPNEQFF | TRBV28 | - | - | TRBJ2-1
TGTGCCAGCAGTTTCAGGGGGTTGTCTGAAGCTTTCTTT | CASSFRGLSEAFF | TRBV27 | TRBD1 | - | TRBJ1-1
TGTGCCAGCACCCGGTCCGCTAGTCTTACCTATCAGCCCCAGCATTTT | CASTRSASLTYQPQHF | TRBV5-5 | - | - | TRBJ1-5
TGTGCCAGCTCACCTGGACAGGGGGATGGCTACACCTTC | CASSPGQGDGYTF | TRBV18 | TRBD1 | - | TRBJ1-2